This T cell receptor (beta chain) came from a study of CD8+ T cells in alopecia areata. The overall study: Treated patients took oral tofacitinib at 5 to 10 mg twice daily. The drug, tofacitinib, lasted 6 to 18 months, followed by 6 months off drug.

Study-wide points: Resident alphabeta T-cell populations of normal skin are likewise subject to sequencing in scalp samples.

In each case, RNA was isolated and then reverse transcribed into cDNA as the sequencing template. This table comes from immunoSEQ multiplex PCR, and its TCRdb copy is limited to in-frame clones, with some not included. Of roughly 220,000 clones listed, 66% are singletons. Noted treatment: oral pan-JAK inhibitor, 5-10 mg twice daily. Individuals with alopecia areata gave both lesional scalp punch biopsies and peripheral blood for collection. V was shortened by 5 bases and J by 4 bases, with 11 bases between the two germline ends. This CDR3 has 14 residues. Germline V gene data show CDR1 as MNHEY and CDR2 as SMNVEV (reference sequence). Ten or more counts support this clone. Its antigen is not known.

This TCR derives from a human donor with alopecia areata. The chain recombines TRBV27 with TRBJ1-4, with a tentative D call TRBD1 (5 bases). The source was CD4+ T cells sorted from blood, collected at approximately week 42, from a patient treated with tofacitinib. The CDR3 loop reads CASSRVGVNEKLFF. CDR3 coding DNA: TGTGCCAGCAGTCGGGTGGGGGTTAATGAAAAACTGTTTTTT.